This TCR beta chain is drawn from a study of cytomegalovirus exposure and HLA in healthy donors. The germline V gene has CDR1 LNHNV and CDR2 YYDKDF (reference sequence). The CDR3 has 12 residues. Trimming took 6 bases from V and 9 from J, leaving 12 bases between them. Vbeta (60) and Jbeta (13) primers were used in the PCR. Method: immunoSEQ multiplex PCR; TCRdb's copy keeps in-frame clones and lacks some. Among about 160,000 clones listed, around 80% were seen once. This chain connects TRBV15 to TRBJ2-1, with D uncertain. Sequenced material: PBMCs. This TCR came from a male donor in good health and CMV-seronegative. CDR3 in amino acids: CATSQPYGEQFF. The CDR3 nucleotides read TGTGCCACCAGTCAACCGTACGGTGAGCAGTTCTTC.